This T cell receptor beta chain was sequenced in a study of shared clonotypes between healthy human individuals. Negatively enriched CD4+ T cells were divided by CD45RA into naive and memory. Trimming at V came to 4 bases and at J to 5 bases, leaving 13 bases not matched to a gene. The CDR3 covers 16 residues. CDR1 and CDR2 (germline): SGHKS, YYEKEE (reference sequence). Some clones are missing from TCRdb's copy, which holds only in-frame ones; the method was immunoSEQ multiplex PCR. The table records 600,000 to 750,000 clones, 55% to 75% of them present only once. Comments on this clone: Its antigen is still unknown.

General study findings and limits: The small donor group covered limited genetic and exposure diversity.

This TCR was sampled from a woman aged 25 to 39 in good health. V usage is TRBV5-5 and J usage is TRBJ2-7; TRBD1 matches at 9 bases. The sample consisted of memory CD4+ T cells sorted from blood. Subset of the sample: CD45RA-negative fraction. The CDR3 here is CASSLTPGQGVHEQYF. DNA for the CDR3: TGTGCCAGCAGCCTGACTCCGGGACAGGGTGTGCACGAGCAGTACTTC.